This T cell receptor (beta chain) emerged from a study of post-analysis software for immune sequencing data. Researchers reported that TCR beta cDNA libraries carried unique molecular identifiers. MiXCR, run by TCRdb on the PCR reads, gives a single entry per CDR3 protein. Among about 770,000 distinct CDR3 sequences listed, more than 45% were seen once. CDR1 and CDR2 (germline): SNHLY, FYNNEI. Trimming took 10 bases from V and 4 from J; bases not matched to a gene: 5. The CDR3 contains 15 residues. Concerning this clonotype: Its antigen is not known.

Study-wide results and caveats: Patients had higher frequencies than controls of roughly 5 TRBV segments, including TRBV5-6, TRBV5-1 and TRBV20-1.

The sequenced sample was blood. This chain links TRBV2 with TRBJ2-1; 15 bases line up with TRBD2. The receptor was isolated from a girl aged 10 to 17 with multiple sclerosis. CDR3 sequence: CAIGLAGGRYNEQFF. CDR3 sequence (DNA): TGTGCCATAGGACTAGCGGGAGGGAGGTACAATGAGCAGTTCTTC.